Listed below are T cell receptor beta chains from one sample, sequenced in a study of OX40 agonist ivuxolimab in advanced cancers. The table came from immunoSEQ multiplex PCR; TCRdb's copy has only in-frame clones and leaves some out. The data contain about 62,000 clones, 85% of them seen just once; the ten biggest clones take up just under 4%. This sample comprised CD4+ or CD8+ T cells sorted from blood, obtained in a trial of the OX40 agonist ivuxolimab. The receptors stem from an adult with an advanced solid tumor such as melanoma, head and neck, liver or kidney cancer. The CDR3 runs from the conserved cysteine through the conserved F or W. D genes are given only for firm matches. Clone size is shown for a subset of rows, as once, few, many or a class of expanded clone.

V: TRBV6-6
J: TRBJ2-3
length: 15
D: TRBD2
size: .
CDR3: CASRTGLAGTDTQYF
DNA: TGTGCCAGCAGAACGGGACTAGCGGGCACAGATACGCAGTATTTT

V: TRBV19
J: TRBJ2-1
length: 17
D: TRBD1
size: few
CDR3: CASTGKDRGGPYNEQFF
DNA: TGTGCCAGTACGGGCAAAGACAGGGGGGGACCCTACAATGAGCAGTTCTTC

V: TRBV6-1
J: TRBJ1-5
length: 11
D: .
size: few
CDR3: CASSAYQPQHF
DNA: TGTGCCAGCAGTGCATATCAGCCCCAGCATTTT

V: TRBV5-1
J: TRBJ2-3
length: 19
D: .
size: .
CDR3: CASSWFRGRLAKSTDTQYF
DNA: TGCGCCAGCAGCTGGTTCCGGGGGAGGCTAGCGAAGAGCACAGATACGCAGTATTTT

V: TRBV7-6
J: TRBJ2-1
length: 15
D: TRBD2
size: .
CDR3: CASSSTSGGTYEQFF
DNA: TGTGCCAGCAGCTCTACTAGCGGGGGCACCTATGAGCAGTTCTTC

V: TRBV5-4
J: TRBJ2-3
length: 16
D: TRBD2
size: .
CDR3: CASSRVELAGWNTQYF
DNA: TGTGCCAGCAGCCGGGTGGAACTAGCGGGATGGAATACGCAGTATTTT

V: TRBV4-2
J: TRBJ2-2
length: 13
D: .
size: once
CDR3: CASSQGSTGELFF
DNA: TGTGCCAGCAGCCAGGGGAGCACCGGGGAGCTGTTTTTT

V: TRBV6-4
J: TRBJ1-1
length: 15
D: .
size: .
CDR3: CASSPPTGAGTEAFF
DNA: TGTGCCAGCAGTCCCCCGACCGGAGCGGGCACTGAAGCTTTCTTT

V: TRBV19
J: TRBJ2-2
length: 15
D: .
size: .
CDR3: CASSTGQTNTGELFF
DNA: TGTGCCAGTAGTACGGGACAAACGAACACCGGGGAGCTGTTTTTT

V: TRBV28
J: TRBJ1-5
length: 14
D: .
size: few
CDR3: CASSLWGQNQPQHF
DNA: TGTGCCAGCAGTTTATGGGGCCAGAATCAGCCCCAGCATTTT

V: TRBV10-2
J: TRBJ1-5
length: 14
D: .
size: .
CDR3: CASSESEGNQPQHF
DNA: TGCGCCAGCAGTGAGTCTGAGGGCAATCAGCCCCAGCATTTT

V: TRBV4-2
J: TRBJ2-7
length: 16
D: TRBD2
size: once
CDR3: CASSLPTSGPTYEQYF
DNA: TGTGCCAGCAGCCTCCCGACTAGCGGGCCAACCTACGAGCAGTACTTC

V: TRBV19
J: TRBJ1-2
length: 14
D: TRBD1
size: .
CDR3: CASSGQGGLYGYTF
DNA: TGTGCCAGTAGCGGACAGGGAGGCCTCTATGGCTACACCTTC

V: TRBV7-8
J: TRBJ2-5
length: 14
D: .
size: .
CDR3: CASSLGAGGETQYF
DNA: TGTGCCAGCAGCTTAGGGGCCGGCGGGGAGACCCAGTACTTC

V: TRBV28
J: TRBJ2-7
length: 14
D: TRBD2
size: .
CDR3: CASSSTSGSYEQYF
DNA: TGTGCCAGCAGTTCGACTAGCGGAAGCTACGAGCAGTACTTC

V: TRBV5-1
J: TRBJ2-2
length: 17
D: TRBD2
size: .
CDR3: CASTPGTSGSFAGELFF
DNA: TGCGCCAGCACACCCGGGACTAGCGGGAGTTTCGCCGGGGAGCTGTTTTTT

V: TRBV5-1
J: TRBJ2-3
length: 15
D: .
size: .
CDR3: CASSLGGAVTDTQYF
DNA: TGCGCCAGCAGCTTGGGGGGGGCCGTGACAGATACGCAGTATTTT

V: TRBV7-9
J: TRBJ2-7
length: 16
D: TRBD1
size: .
CDR3: CASSLGGGTGVYEQYF
DNA: TGTGCCAGCAGCTTAGGAGGCGGGACAGGGGTATACGAGCAGTACTTC

V: TRBV7-9
J: TRBJ2-1
length: 14
D: .
size: .
CDR3: CASSLGQTYNEQFF
DNA: TGTGCCAGCAGCCTGGGACAAACCTACAATGAGCAGTTCTTC

V: TRBV19
J: TRBJ2-3
length: 16
D: TRBD2
size: .
CDR3: CASSRTSGGAADTQYF
DNA: TGTGCCAGTAGTCGGACTAGCGGGGGGGCTGCAGATACGCAGTATTTT

V: TRBV2
J: TRBJ1-2
length: 13
D: .
size: .
CDR3: CASSESAGYGYTF
DNA: TGTGCCAGCAGTGAATCGGCAGGTTACGGCTACACCTTC

V: TRBV4-2
J: TRBJ2-2
length: 20
D: TRBD2
size: .
CDR3: CASSLVPSSGGTTNTGELFF
DNA: TGTGCCAGCAGCCTCGTCCCCTCTAGCGGGGGGACGACGAACACCGGGGAGCTGTTTTTT

V: TRBV28
J: TRBJ1-1
length: 15
D: .
size: once
CDR3: CASRKPPWTGTEAFF
DNA: TGTGCCAGCAGGAAACCCCCTTGGACGGGCACTGAAGCTTTCTTT

V: TRBV6-6
J: TRBJ2-7
length: 16
D: TRBD1
size: .
CDR3: CASSYPRQGLPYEQYF
DNA: TGTGCCAGCAGTTACCCCCGACAGGGCCTCCCCTACGAGCAGTACTTC

V: TRBV19
J: TRBJ1-2
length: 13
D: TRBD1
size: few
CDR3: CASRMGQNYGYTF
DNA: TGTGCCAGTAGGATGGGACAGAACTATGGCTACACCTTC

V: TRBV6-5
J: TRBJ2-3
length: 15
D: .
size: .
CDR3: CASSKQGGWTDTQYF
DNA: TGTGCCAGCAGTAAACAGGGTGGATGGACAGATACGCAGTATTTT

V: TRBV9
J: TRBJ2-1
length: 15
D: .
size: once
CDR3: CASSVGDSIYNEQFF
DNA: TGTGCCAGCAGCGTAGGGGACTCGATCTACAATGAGCAGTTCTTC

V: TRBV7-9
J: TRBJ1-3
length: 14
D: .
size: .
CDR3: CASSLVRSGNTIYF
DNA: TGTGCCAGCAGCTTGGTCCGCTCTGGAAACACCATATATTTT

V: TRBV19
J: TRBJ2-7
length: 14
D: TRBD1
size: .
CDR3: CASREGTGRLEQYF
DNA: TGTGCCAGTAGGGAAGGGACAGGGCGTCTCGAGCAGTACTTC

V: TRBV2
J: TRBJ1-1
length: 12
D: .
size: .
CDR3: CASTGSGTEAFF
DNA: TGTGCCAGCACCGGAAGCGGGACTGAAGCTTTCTTT

V: TRBV5-6
J: TRBJ2-7
length: 15
D: TRBD2
size: .
CDR3: CASSPGTSGSREQYF
DNA: TGTGCCAGCAGCCCGGGTACTAGCGGGAGTCGCGAGCAGTACTTC

V: TRBV7-3
J: TRBJ2-5
length: 14
D: TRBD2
size: once
CDR3: CASSPGGGQETQYF
DNA: TGTGCCAGCAGCCCCGGCGGGGGCCAAGAGACCCAGTACTTC

V: TRBV2
J: TRBJ2-7
length: 15
D: TRBD2
size: .
CDR3: CASSVGLAGTYEQYF
DNA: TGTGCCAGCAGTGTTGGACTAGCGGGAACCTACGAGCAGTACTTC

V: TRBV27
J: TRBJ2-7
length: 15
D: .
size: .
CDR3: CASSSSPGLAYEQYF
DNA: TGTGCCAGCAGTTCCTCTCCGGGACTGGCCTACGAGCAGTACTTC

V: TRBV6-5
J: TRBJ1-2
length: 14
D: .
size: .
CDR3: CASVGQDRNYGYTF
DNA: TGTGCCAGCGTAGGGCAGGACCGAAACTATGGCTACACCTTC

V: TRBV18
J: TRBJ1-1
length: 15
D: .
size: .
CDR3: CASSPPAGRNTEAFF
DNA: TGTGCCAGCTCACCACCGGCCGGAAGGAACACTGAAGCTTTCTTT

V: TRBV28
J: TRBJ2-1
length: 16
D: TRBD1
size: .
CDR3: CASSLFLGQEYNEQFF
DNA: TGTGCCAGCAGTTTATTCCTGGGACAGGAGTACAATGAGCAGTTCTTC

V: TRBV7-2
J: TRBJ2-2
length: 16
D: TRBD2
size: .
CDR3: CASSLLAGVAGGELFF
DNA: TGTGCCAGCAGCTTACTAGCGGGAGTGGCTGGCGGGGAGCTGTTTTTT

V: TRBV5-4
J: TRBJ1-1
length: 14
D: .
size: .
CDR3: CASSLGDRNTEAFF
DNA: TGTGCCAGCAGCTTGGGTGACAGGAACACTGAAGCTTTCTTT

V: TRBV11-3
J: TRBJ2-3
length: 15
D: .
size: .
CDR3: CASSPRGCSTDTQYF
DNA: TGTGCCAGCAGCCCCCGGGGCTGTAGCACAGATACGCAGTATTTT